These 13 T cell receptor beta chains share one sample of origin, sequenced in a study of T-cell memory formation after mild COVID-19. Each CDR3 protein is one row after TCRdb ran MiXCR on the 5' RACE reads. The table records approximately 290,000 distinct CDR3 sequences, roughly 8.2% of them present only once. Sequences were obtained from PBMCs or a T cell subset sorted from them (not recorded which). These receptors all stem from a man younger than 35 who had mild COVID-19 (a few samples of this study predate the infection). Cell type and time point are not known.

The rearrangement uses TRBV28 and TRBJ2-7; D remains unclear. V was shortened by 5 bases and J by 2 bases, with 7 bases between the two germline ends. The CDR3 has 12 residues. Germline CDR1 MDHEN, CDR2 SYDVKM. In nucleotides, the CDR3 is TGTGCCAGCAGTACTTACGCCTACGAGCAGTACGTC. It specifies CASSTYAYEQYV.

This clonotype was counted between two and nine times. The chain joins TRBV28 to TRBJ1-1; D not certain. The CDR3 runs 14 residues. Germline V gene data show CDR1 as MDHEN and CDR2 as SYDVKM. V was trimmed by 7 bases and J by 1 base, leaving 13 bases between them. CDR3 DNA: TGTGCCAGCACCACTACCCGGGGGAACACTGAAGCTTTCTTT. Protein: CASTTTRGNTEAFF.

The chain combines TRBV7-2 with TRBJ1-5; unclear D gene. V gave up 4 bases and J gave up 6 bases, with 10 bases separating them. This CDR3 contains 13 residues. Germline V gene lookup returns CDR1 SGHTA and CDR2 FQGNSA. The CDR3, as DNA: TGTGCCAGCAGCTCCGACATGGGTCAGCCCCAGCATTTT. Protein sequence: CASSSDMGQPQHF.

This clonotype was recorded at least ten times. This chain connects TRBV5-4 to TRBJ2-5; 7 nucleotides line up with TRBD2. In germline, CDR1 is SGHNT, CDR2 YYREEE (reference sequence). Unmatched junction bases numbered 10, after V lost 6 bases and J lost 5 bases. This CDR3 has 14 amino acids. CDR3 in amino acids: CASIQAGSSETQYF. CDR3 nucleotides: TGTGCCAGCATCCAAGCGGGGTCGTCGGAGACCCAGTACTTC.

The chain employs TRBV7-9 and TRBJ2-6; D perhaps matches TRBD2 (6 bases). Germline lookup yields CDR1 SEHNR and CDR2 FQNEAQ (reference sequence). V was pared by 5 bases and J by 4 bases, with 18 bases between. This CDR3 spans 17 amino acids. The CDR3 DNA is TGTGCCAGCAGCCAATCGTCGGGAGTCGACGGGGCCAACGTCCTGACTTTC. The encoded protein is CASSQSSGVDGANVLTF.

The chain employs TRBV18 and TRBJ2-3; no clear D. The V gene lost 4 bases and the J gene lost 0 bases, with 11 bases spanning the gap. The CDR3 runs 15 residues. Per the germline V gene, CDR1 is KGHSH and CDR2 is LQKENI. The CDR3 loop is CASSLNSQSTDTQYF. The CDR3 DNA reads TGTGCCAGCTCACTAAACTCTCAGAGCACAGATACGCAGTATTTT.

The chain employs TRBV7-3 and TRBJ2-1; 10 bases map to TRBD2. Germline CDR1 is SGHTA and CDR2 is FQGTGA. This CDR3 is built from 18 residues. With V trimmed by 4 bases and J by 5 bases, 14 bases remained unmatched. The CDR3 loop is CASSYGGLLAGGDNEQFF. The CDR3 DNA reads as TGTGCCAGCAGCTACGGTGGACTTTTAGCGGGGGGTGACAATGAGCAGTTCTTC.

This clonotype came up many times. The chain carries TRBV5-1 and TRBJ2-1; TRBD1 is a possible D gene (6 bases). The V gene's germline CDR1 is SGHRS and CDR2 YFSETQ. This CDR3 has 15 amino acids. V lost 3 bases to trimming and J lost 8 bases, with 18 bases between them. The CDR3 sequence is CASSSTSGAGYEQFF. CDR3 nucleotide sequence: TGCGCCAGCAGCTCAACTTCAGGGGCAGGGTATGAGCAGTTCTTC.

This clonotype has ten or more counts. The chain carries TRBV7-8 and TRBJ2-7; D is unclear. The ends were cut back, 0 bases at V and 2 bases at J, with 8 bases in the middle. Germline V lookup: CDR1 SGHVS, CDR2 FQNEAQ. The CDR3 contains 14 residues. This CDR3 is CASSLADRTYEQYV. The CDR3 region has the DNA TGTGCCAGCAGCTTAGCGGACCGTACCTACGAGCAGTACGTC.

The J gene is TRBJ2-4, the V gene TRBV27; perhaps TRBD2 as D (5 bases). The germline gives CDR1 MNHEY, CDR2 SMNVEV (reference sequence). Trimming pared 3 bases from V and 0 bases from J, leaving 12 bases between. The CDR3 covers 16 residues. The CDR3 coding sequence is TGTGCCAGCAGTTTGAGGGCTTTTACAGCCAAAAACATTCAGTACTTC. It encodes CASSLRAFTAKNIQYF.

The rearrangement links TRBV7-8 to TRBJ2-1; the D is unclear. The germline gives CDR1 SGHVS, CDR2 FQNEAQ. V was shortened by 1 base and J by 5 bases, with 6 bases between the two germline ends. The CDR3 has 13 residues. The CDR3 region is CASSLVLNNEQFF. CDR3 bases: TGTGCCAGCAGCTTAGTCCTGAACAATGAGCAGTTCTTC.

The chain recombines TRBV7-2 with TRBJ1-1, with D perhaps TRBD1 (5 bases). Germline assignment: CDR1 SGHTA and CDR2 FQGNSA. V shed 3 bases and J shed 11 bases, with 16 bases lying between them. This CDR3 is built from 13 residues. CDR3 protein: CASSFIARGEAFF. CDR3 nucleotide sequence: TGTGCCAGCAGCTTTATCGCGAGGGGAGAGGCTTTCTTT. The variable domain in full, completed from reference TRBV7-2 and TRBJ1-1, reads GAGVSQSPSNKVTEKGKDVELRCDPISGHTALYWYRQSLGQGLEFLIYFQGNSAPDKSGLPSDRFSAERTGGSVSTLTIQRTQQEDSAVYLCASSFIARGEAFFGQGTRLTVV.

This chain links TRBV6-1 with TRBJ1-2; D is uncertain. This CDR3 is 15 amino acids long. With 2 bases removed from V and 2 bases from J, the gap between germline ends came to 12 bases. Germline V lookup: CDR1 MNHNS, CDR2 SASEGT. The CDR3 nucleotides read TGTGCCAGCAGTGAACGGGAGGGATTCAACTATGGCTACACCTTC. It is translated as CASSEREGFNYGYTF.